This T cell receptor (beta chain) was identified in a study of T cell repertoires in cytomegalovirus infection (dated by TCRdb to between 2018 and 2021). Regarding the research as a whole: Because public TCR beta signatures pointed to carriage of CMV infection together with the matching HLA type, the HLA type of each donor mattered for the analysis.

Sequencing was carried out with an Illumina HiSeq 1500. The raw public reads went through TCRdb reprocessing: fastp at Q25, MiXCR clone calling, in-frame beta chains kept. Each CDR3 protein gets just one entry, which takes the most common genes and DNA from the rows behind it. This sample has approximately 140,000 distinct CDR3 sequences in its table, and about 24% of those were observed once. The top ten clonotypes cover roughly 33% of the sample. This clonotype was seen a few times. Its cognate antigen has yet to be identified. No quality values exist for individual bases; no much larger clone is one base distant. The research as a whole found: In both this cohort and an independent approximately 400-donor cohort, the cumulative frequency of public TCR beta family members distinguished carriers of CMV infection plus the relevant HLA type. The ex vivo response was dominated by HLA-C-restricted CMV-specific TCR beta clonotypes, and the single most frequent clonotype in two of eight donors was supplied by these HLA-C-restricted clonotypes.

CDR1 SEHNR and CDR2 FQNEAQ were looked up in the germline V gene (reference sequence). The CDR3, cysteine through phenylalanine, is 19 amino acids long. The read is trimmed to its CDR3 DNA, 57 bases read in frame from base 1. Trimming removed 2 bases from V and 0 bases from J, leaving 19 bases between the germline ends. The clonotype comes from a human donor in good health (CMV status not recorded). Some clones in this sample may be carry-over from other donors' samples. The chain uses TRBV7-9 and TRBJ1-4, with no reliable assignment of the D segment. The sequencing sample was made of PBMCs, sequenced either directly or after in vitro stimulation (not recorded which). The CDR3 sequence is CASSLFLGGRAATNEKLFF. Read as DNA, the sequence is TGTGCCAGCAGCTTATTTCTAGGAGGGAGAGCTGCAACTAATGAAAAACTGTTTTTT.